This TCR beta chain was identified during a study of shared clonotypes between healthy human individuals. Study summary: Donors, aged 18 to 49, were two women and a few men. Whole-study results and caveats: Roughly 5.3% of naive CD4 clonotypes were common to a handful of donors. Naive subsets, compared against memory subsets, generally had larger estimated richness values.

The CDR3 extends over 15 amino acids. The J segment lost 4 bases and the V segment lost 2 bases, leaving 6 bases of the junction unmatched. CDR1 and CDR2 (germline): MNHEY, SMNVEV (reference sequence). Terminally differentiated effector memory CD45RA+ cells were excluded from the naive CD8 cells, which were CD45RO-negative and positively selected for CCR7. Each sorted subset replicate got 200 ng genomic DNA, 30,000 or so genomes. Measured with immunoSEQ multiplex PCR; TCRdb has only the in-frame clones, and not every one. Here the sample spans about 590,000 clones, roughly 95% being singletons. With respect to this clone: The antigen remains undetermined.

This receptor was identified in a woman aged 25-40 years in good health. The chain employs TRBV27 and TRBJ2-5; 8 bases are a match to TRBD2. What was sequenced was naive CD8+ T cells sorted from blood. CDR3 nucleotide sequence: TGTGCCAGCAGTTTACTTGGACTAGCTGGAGAGACCCAGTACTTC. It specifies CASSLLGLAGETQYF.